A single sample gave rise to the 16 T cell receptor beta chains below, sequenced in a study of shared clonotypes between healthy human individuals. Some clones are missing from TCRdb's copy, which holds only in-frame ones; the method was immunoSEQ multiplex PCR. The sample records 2,500,000 or so clones, just under 95% being singletons. Sample: naive CD4+ T cells from PBMCs. The subset was: CD45RA+ positively selected. These receptors all stem from a man younger than 35 in good health. Some clones in this sample may be carry-over from other donors' samples.

The rearrangement uses TRBV18 and TRBJ2-3, with unresolved D. The V gene lost 6 bases and the J gene lost 2 bases, with 15 bases spanning the gap. The CDR3 is 15 amino acids. Germline CDR1 and CDR2: KGHSH and LQKENI. The CDR3 sequence: CASSAVSSTTDTQYF. The CDR3 DNA sequence: TGTGCCAGCTCCGCGGTATCTTCAACCACAGATACGCAGTATTTT.

CDR3 amino acids: CASSPGDPGPGQYF. The CDR3, as DNA: TGCGCCAGCAGCCCCGGGGACCCCGGTCCAGGGCAGTATTTT. The J gene is TRBJ2-3, the V gene TRBV5-1, with D perhaps matching TRBD1 or TRBD2 (5 bases each). Deletions cut 4 bases from V and 11 bases from J, with 20 bases between. The CDR3 length is 14 residues. Germline CDR1 is SGHRS and CDR2 is YFSETQ.

The rearrangement links TRBV5-1 to TRBJ2-5; 7 bases are shared with TRBD1. In germline, CDR1 is SGHRS, CDR2 YFSETQ. The length of the CDR3 is 14 residues. After removal of 4 bases from V and 5 bases from J, the junction contained 8 bases not matched to a gene. The CDR3 here is CASSTGDRDETQYF. Here the CDR3 DNA reads TGCGCCAGCAGCACCGGCGACAGGGATGAGACCCAGTACTTC.

The chain employs TRBV18 and TRBJ1-5; TRBD1 matches 9 bases. This CDR3 is 14 amino acids long. The germline V gene has CDR1 KGHSH and CDR2 LQKENI. With V trimmed by 5 bases and J by 5 bases, 4 bases remained unmatched. CDR3 loop: CASSTGGRDQPQHF. The CDR3 region has the DNA TGTGCCAGCTCAACAGGGGGCAGGGATCAGCCCCAGCATTTT.

This clone was counted only a few times. The chain is built from TRBV28 and TRBJ1-5; no clear D gene. V lost 7 bases and J lost 1, with 11 bases in between. Germline CDR1 is MDHEN and CDR2 is SYDVKM. This CDR3 comprises 14 residues. The CDR3: CASKRVLSNQPQHF. Written as DNA, the CDR3 is TGTGCCAGCAAGCGGGTCTTAAGCAATCAGCCCCAGCATTTT.

The J gene is TRBJ2-5, the V gene TRBV2, with TRBD2 matching 9 bases. Looked up from germline, CDR1 is SNHLY and CDR2 is FYNNEI. This CDR3 has 14 residues. V dropped 4 bases and J dropped 4; count of bases not matched to a gene: 4. CDR3 residues: CASSGMTSGETQYF. Here the CDR3 DNA reads TGTGCCAGCAGTGGTATGACTAGCGGAGAGACCCAGTACTTC. Together with reference TRBV2 and TRBJ2-5, the CDR3 gives the full variable domain: EPEVTQTPSHQVTQMGQEVILRCVPISNHLYFYWYRQILGQKVEFLVSFYNNEISEKSEIFDDQFSVERPDGSNFTLKIRSTKLEDSAMYFCASSGMTSGETQYFGPGTRLLVL.

The genes are TRBV5-5 and TRBJ2-7, with 9 bases that match TRBD1. With V trimmed by 4 bases and J by 4 bases, 9 bases remained unmatched. CDR3 size: 15 residues. CDR1 is SGHKS and CDR2 is YYEKEE in the germline V gene (reference sequence). The CDR3 loop reads CASSQARDRVYEQYF. CDR3 bases: TGTGCCAGCAGCCAAGCACGGGACAGGGTGTACGAGCAGTACTTC.

The chain recombines TRBV4-1 with TRBJ2-1; TRBD2 is a possible D gene (7 bases). Trimming stripped 4 bases from V and 10 bases from J, with 20 bases between. The CDR3 length is 15 residues. Germline values: CDR1 MGHRA, CDR2 YSYEKL. The CDR3 loop reads CASSLARGGHEEQFF. The CDR3 region has the DNA TGCGCCAGCAGCCTTGCGAGGGGGGGACACGAGGAGCAGTTCTTC.

With respect to this clone: One end of the junction does not line up with germline, which may come from a read error. This chain joins TRBV4-1 and TRBJ2-5; possibly TRBD1 for D (6 bases). Per the germline V gene, CDR1 is MGHRA and CDR2 is YSYEKL. The CDR3 spans 15 residues. The CDR3, as DNA: TGCGCCAGCAGCCAATTGGGGGCAGCGGCAGAGGCCCAGTACTTC. Protein: CASSQLGAAAEAQYF.

The rearrangement uses TRBV5-1 and TRBJ2-1; D unclear. Germline V gene lookup returns CDR1 SGHRS and CDR2 YFSETQ. This CDR3 has 16 residues. Trimming cost V 0 bases and J 2 bases, with 12 bases left between them. The CDR3 nucleotides read TGCGCCAGCAGCTTGGGGATGGCTAGGCCCTACAATGAGCAGTTCTTC. Its translation: CASSLGMARPYNEQFF.

The rearrangement uses TRBV2 and TRBJ2-7; 7 nucleotides agree with TRBD2. The V and J ends lost 8 bases and 0 bases, in that order; junction bases with no gene match: 7. The CDR3 has 14 residues. CDR1 SNHLY and CDR2 FYNNEI come from the germline V gene. The CDR3 DNA reads TGTGCCAGCGACCTAGCGGCGGACTCCTACGAGCAGTACTTC. Amino acids: CASDLAADSYEQYF.

Details on this clone: Other DNA sequences of this sample code for an identical CDR3. This chain uses TRBV27 with TRBJ2-5; D ambiguous. V was cut by 6 bases and J by 4 bases, with 9 bases left in between. Germline assignment: CDR1 MNHEY and CDR2 SMNVEV (reference sequence). The CDR3 totals 12 residues. CDR3 sequence (DNA): TGTGCCAGCAGCCAAGGCGGAGAGACCCAGTACTTC. Its translation: CASSQGGETQYF.

This chain uses TRBV29-1 with TRBJ2-7, with TRBD1 matching over 8 bases. The V gene's germline CDR1 is SQVTM and CDR2 ANQGSEA. J was trimmed by 4 bases and V by 1 base; bases with no gene match: 12. The CDR3 has 16 amino acids. The chain's CDR3 is CSVEAPRTGRQYEQYF. CDR3 DNA sequence: TGCAGCGTTGAAGCCCCACGGACAGGGCGACAATACGAGCAGTACTTC.

Note on this clone: Other nucleotide sequences in the sample specify the same CDR3. This chain joins TRBV11-3 and TRBJ2-7; D remains ambiguous. CDR1 is SGHNT and CDR2 is YENEEA in the germline V gene. This CDR3 comprises 14 residues. Trimming shortened V by 1 base and J by 0 bases, and 7 bases separated the two germline ends. The CDR3 coding sequence is TGTGCCAGCAGCTTAGGGGCCAGCTCCTACGAGCAGTACTTC. It encodes CASSLGASSYEQYF.

The J gene is TRBJ2-7, the V gene TRBV28; no reliable D call. There are 12 residues in the CDR3. Per germline, CDR1 MDHEN and CDR2 SYDVKM. Trimming shortened V by 8 bases and J by 6 bases, and 14 bases separated the two germline ends. In nucleotides, the CDR3 is TGTGCCAGCCGCCCGAGCGCCTCCGAGCAGTACTTC. As protein: CASRPSASEQYF.

On this clone: The sample has other DNA sequences that encode this CDR3 too. The J gene is TRBJ1-1, the V gene TRBV29-1, with D possibly being TRBD1 (5 bases). CDR3 size: 12 residues. CDR1 and CDR2 (germline): SQVTM, ANQGSEA. V gave up 7 bases and J gave up 1 base, with 10 bases separating them. Here the CDR3 DNA reads TGCAGCGGGGGGACGGCGAACACTGAAGCTTTCTTT. Encoded protein: CSGGTANTEAFF.